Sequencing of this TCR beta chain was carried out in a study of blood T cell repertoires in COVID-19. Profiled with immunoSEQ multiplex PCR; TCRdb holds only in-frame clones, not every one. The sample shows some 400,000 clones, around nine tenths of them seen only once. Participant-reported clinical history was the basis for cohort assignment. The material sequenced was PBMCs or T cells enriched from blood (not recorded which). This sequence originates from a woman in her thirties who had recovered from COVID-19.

CDR3 protein: CASGLTPKYEGSYNEQFF. The CDR3, as DNA: TGTGCTAGTGGTTTGACACCCAAATATGAGGGCTCCTACAATGAGCAGTTCTTC. This chain connects TRBV12-5 to TRBJ2-1, with D tentatively TRBD2 (5 bases). Trimming took 2 bases from V and 0 from J, leaving 17 bases between them. This CDR3 is 18 amino acids long. Germline V lookup: CDR1 LGHNT, CDR2 FRNRAP.